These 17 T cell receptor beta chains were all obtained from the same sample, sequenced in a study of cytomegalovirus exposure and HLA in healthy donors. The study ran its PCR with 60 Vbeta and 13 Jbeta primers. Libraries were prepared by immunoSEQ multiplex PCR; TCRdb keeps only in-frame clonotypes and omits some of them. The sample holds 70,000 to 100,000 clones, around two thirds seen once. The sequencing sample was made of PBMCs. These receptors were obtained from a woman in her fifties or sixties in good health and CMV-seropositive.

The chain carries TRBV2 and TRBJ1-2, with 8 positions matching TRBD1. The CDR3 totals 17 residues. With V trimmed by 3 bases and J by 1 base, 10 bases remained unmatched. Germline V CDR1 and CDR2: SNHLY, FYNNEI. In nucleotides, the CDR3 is TGTGCCAGCAGTGACCCCCGGGACAGGTTCGGTAACTATGGCTACACCTTC. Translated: CASSDPRDRFGNYGYTF.

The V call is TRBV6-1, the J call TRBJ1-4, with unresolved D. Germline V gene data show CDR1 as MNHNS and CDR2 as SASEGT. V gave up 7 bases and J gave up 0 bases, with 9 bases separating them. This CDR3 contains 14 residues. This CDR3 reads CASKDPTTNEKLFF. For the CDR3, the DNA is TGTGCCAGCAAAGATCCTACAACTAATGAAAAACTGTTTTTT.

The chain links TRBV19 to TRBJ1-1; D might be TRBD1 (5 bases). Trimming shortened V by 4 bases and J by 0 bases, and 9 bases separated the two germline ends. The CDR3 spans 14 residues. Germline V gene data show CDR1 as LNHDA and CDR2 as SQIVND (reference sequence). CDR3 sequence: CASSREGLNTEAFF. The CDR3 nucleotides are TGTGCCAGTAGTAGGGAGGGGTTGAACACTGAAGCTTTCTTT.

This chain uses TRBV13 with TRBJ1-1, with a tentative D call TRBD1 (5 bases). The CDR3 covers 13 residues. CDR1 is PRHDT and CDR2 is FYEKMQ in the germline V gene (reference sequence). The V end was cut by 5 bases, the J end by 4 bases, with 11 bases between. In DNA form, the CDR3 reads TGTGCCAGCAGCCCAGGGATTGGCACTGAAGCTTTCTTT. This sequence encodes CASSPGIGTEAFF.

The CDR3 region is CASSGPYDNTEAFF. Here the CDR3 DNA reads TGTGCCAGTAGTGGGCCCTACGATAACACTGAAGCTTTCTTT. The chain uses TRBV19 and TRBJ1-1, with unresolved D. Deletions cut 5 bases from V and 2 bases from J, with 12 bases between. Germline loops: CDR1 LNHDA, CDR2 SQIVND (reference sequence). This CDR3 is built from 14 residues. Drawing the rest from reference TRBV19 and TRBJ1-1, the complete variable domain is DGGITQSPKYLFRKEGQNVTLSCEQNLNHDAMYWYRQDPGQGLRLIYYSQIVNDFQKGDIAEGYSVSREKKESFPLTVTSAQKNPTAFYLCASSGPYDNTEAFFGQGTRLTVV.

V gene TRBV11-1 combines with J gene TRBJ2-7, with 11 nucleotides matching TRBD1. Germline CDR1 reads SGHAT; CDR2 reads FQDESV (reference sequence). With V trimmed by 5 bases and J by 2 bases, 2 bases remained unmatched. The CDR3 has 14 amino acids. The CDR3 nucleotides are TGTGCCAGCAGCCAGGGACAGGGGGCCTACGAGCAGTACTTC. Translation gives CASSQGQGAYEQYF. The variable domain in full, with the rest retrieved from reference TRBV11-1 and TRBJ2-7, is EAEVAQSPRYKITEKSQAVAFWCDPISGHATLYWYRQILGQGPELLVQFQDESVVDDSQLPKDRFSAERLKGVDSTLKIQPAELGDSAMYLCASSQGQGAYEQYFGPGTRLTVT.

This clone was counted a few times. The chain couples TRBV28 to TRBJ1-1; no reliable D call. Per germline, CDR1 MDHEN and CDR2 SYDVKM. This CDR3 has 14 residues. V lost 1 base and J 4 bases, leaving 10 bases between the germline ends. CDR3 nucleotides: TGTGCCAGCAGTTTATTACAGTCAAGCACTGAAGCTTTCTTT. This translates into CASSLLQSSTEAFF.

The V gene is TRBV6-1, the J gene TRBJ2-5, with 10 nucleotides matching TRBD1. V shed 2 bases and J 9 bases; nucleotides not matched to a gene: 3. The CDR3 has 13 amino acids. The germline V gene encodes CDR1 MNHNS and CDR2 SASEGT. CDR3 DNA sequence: TGTGCCAGCAGTGAAAGACAGGGGGCGGCCCAGTACTTC. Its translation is CASSERQGAAQYF.

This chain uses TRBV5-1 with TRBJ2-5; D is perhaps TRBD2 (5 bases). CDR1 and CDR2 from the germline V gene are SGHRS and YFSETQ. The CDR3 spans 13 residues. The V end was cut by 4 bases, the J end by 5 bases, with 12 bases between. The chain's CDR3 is CASSLLPGETQYF. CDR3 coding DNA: TGCGCCAGCAGCCTCCTCCCGGGGGAGACCCAGTACTTC.

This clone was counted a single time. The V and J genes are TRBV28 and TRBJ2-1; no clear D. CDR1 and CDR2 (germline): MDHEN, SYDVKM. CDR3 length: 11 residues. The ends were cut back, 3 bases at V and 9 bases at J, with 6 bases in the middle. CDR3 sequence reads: CASSFGSEQFF. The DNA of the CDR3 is TGTGCCAGCAGTTTTGGCAGTGAGCAGTTCTTC.

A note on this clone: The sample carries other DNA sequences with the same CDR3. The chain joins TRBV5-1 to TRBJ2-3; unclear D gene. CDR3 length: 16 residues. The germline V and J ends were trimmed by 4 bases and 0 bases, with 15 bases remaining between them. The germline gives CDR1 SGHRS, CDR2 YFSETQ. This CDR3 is CASSPGEVPSTDTQYF. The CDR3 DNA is TGCGCCAGCAGCCCTGGCGAGGTGCCTAGCACAGATACGCAGTATTTT.

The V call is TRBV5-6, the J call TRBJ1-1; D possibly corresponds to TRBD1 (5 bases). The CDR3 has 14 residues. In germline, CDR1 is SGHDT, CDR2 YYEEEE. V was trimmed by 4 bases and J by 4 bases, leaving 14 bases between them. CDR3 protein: CASSRGLVGTEAFF. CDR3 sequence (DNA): TGTGCCAGCAGCAGGGGACTTGTCGGCACTGAAGCTTTCTTT. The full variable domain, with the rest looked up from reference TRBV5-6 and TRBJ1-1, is DAGVTQSPTHLIKTRGQQVTLRCSPKSGHDTVSWYQQALGQGPQFIFQYYEEEERQRGNFPDRFSGHQFPNYSSELNVNALLLGDSALYLCASSRGLVGTEAFFGQGTRLTVV.

CDR3 DNA sequence: TGCGCCAGCAGCCCAGGAGGTATCAGGGGCACTGAAGCTTTCTTT. It translates to CASSPGGIRGTEAFF. The V call is TRBV5-1, the J call TRBJ1-1; possibly TRBD1 for D (6 bases). The CDR3 has 15 residues. V shed 4 bases and J shed 4 bases, with 17 bases lying between them. CDR1 and CDR2 (germline): SGHRS, YFSETQ.

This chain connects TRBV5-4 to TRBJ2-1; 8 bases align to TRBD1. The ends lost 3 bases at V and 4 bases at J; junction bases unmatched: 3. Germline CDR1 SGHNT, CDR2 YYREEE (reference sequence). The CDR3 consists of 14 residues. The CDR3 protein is CASSSGTGYNEQFF. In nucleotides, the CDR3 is TGTGCCAGCAGCTCCGGGACAGGTTACAATGAGCAGTTCTTC.

The CDR3 bases are TGTGCCAGCAGTTACTCGTGGGGGGACTATGGCTACACCTTC. Its translation is CASSYSWGDYGYTF. The chain joins TRBV6-5 to TRBJ1-2; a possible D gene is TRBD1 (5 bases). The CDR3 totals 14 residues. Trimming shortened V by 0 bases and J by 3 bases, and 8 bases separated the two germline ends. Per the germline V gene, CDR1 is MNHEY and CDR2 is SVGAGI.

The CDR3 DNA reads TGTGCCAGCAGCAGGGGCGGGGGGCAGAACAATGAGCAGTTCTTC. It yields the protein CASSRGGGQNNEQFF. The chain carries TRBV9 and TRBJ2-1; TRBD2 matches at 8 bases. The V segment lost 4 bases and the J segment 5 bases; nucleotides outside the gene matches: 8. Germline V gene lookup returns CDR1 SGDLS and CDR2 YYNGEE. The CDR3 sequence is 15 residues long.

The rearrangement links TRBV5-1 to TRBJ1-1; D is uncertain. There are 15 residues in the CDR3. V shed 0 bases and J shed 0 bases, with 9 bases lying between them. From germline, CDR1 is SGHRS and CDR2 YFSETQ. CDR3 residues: CASSLGPNMNTEAFF. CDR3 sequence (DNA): TGCGCCAGCAGCTTGGGCCCAAACATGAACACTGAAGCTTTCTTT.